One and the same sample provided the 9 T cell receptor beta chains below, sequenced in a study of blood T cell repertoires in COVID-19. Some clones are missing from TCRdb's copy, which holds only in-frame ones; the method was immunoSEQ multiplex PCR. The sample includes under 200,000 clones, about 85% of them seen just once. Material: peripheral blood. These receptors all come from a woman of 80 years or more with acute or convalescent COVID-19.

The chain uses TRBV20-1 and TRBJ2-3, with a possible D match to TRBD1 (5 bases). Trimming took 3 bases from V and 3 from J, leaving 16 bases between them. This CDR3 contains 15 residues. Per the germline V gene, CDR1 is DFQATT and CDR2 is SNEGSKA (reference sequence). CDR3: CSASRRQGETDTQYF. CDR3 nucleotides: TGCAGTGCTAGTCGTAGGCAGGGCGAAACAGATACGCAGTATTTT.

The V gene is TRBV18, the J gene TRBJ1-2, with 7 bases lining up with TRBD1. The CDR3 totals 15 residues. CDR1 and CDR2 from the germline V gene are KGHSH and LQKENI. J lost 6 bases, V lost 5 bases, and 12 bases had no gene match. The CDR3 nucleotides read TGTGCCAGCTCAAAGTTCACAGGGGATAGGGATGGCTACACCTTC. Its protein is CASSKFTGDRDGYTF.

CDR3 sequence (DNA): TGCGCCAGCAGCCGACAGGGGACGGGGGAGCTGTTTTTT. Translating gives CASSRQGTGELFF. The rearrangement joins TRBV5-1 to TRBJ2-2; TRBD1 matches at 8 bases. This CDR3 spans 13 amino acids. J was trimmed by 8 bases and V by 4 bases; bases with no gene match: 4. The germline gives CDR1 SGHRS, CDR2 YFSETQ.

The chain couples TRBV25-1 to TRBJ1-2; 9 nucleotides match TRBD1. With V trimmed by 4 bases and J by 5 bases, 11 bases remained unmatched. The CDR3 extends over 16 amino acids. CDR1 is MGHDK and CDR2 is SYGVNS in the germline V gene. CDR3 sequence: CASSGPHRGRWYGYTF. CDR3 bases: TGTGCCAGCAGTGGTCCTCACAGGGGGCGGTGGTATGGCTACACCTTC.

The chain has TRBV19 and TRBJ1-2; D might be TRBD1 (6 bases). The V end lost 2 bases, the J end lost 7 bases, and 11 bases lay between the germline ends. Germline CDR1 reads LNHDA; CDR2 reads SQIVND (reference sequence). The length of the CDR3 is 13 residues. As DNA, the CDR3 is TGTGCCAGTAGTATAAGGACAGCAGGTGGCTACACCTTC. Encoded protein: CASSIRTAGGYTF.

The chain combines TRBV28 with TRBJ1-1, with 7 bases that match TRBD1. The CDR3 is 13 residues long. Looked up from germline, CDR1 is MDHEN and CDR2 is SYDVKM. J was trimmed by 4 bases and V by 6 bases; bases with no gene match: 5. The CDR3 coding sequence is TGTGCCAGCAGCCTAGGGGGCGGCACTGAAGCTTTCTTT. It yields the protein CASSLGGGTEAFF. Filled out from reference TRBV28 and TRBJ1-1, the complete variable domain reads DVKVTQSSRYLVKRTGEKVFLECVQDMDHENMFWYRQDPGLGLRLIYFSYDVKMKEKGDIPEGYSVSREKKERFSLILESASTNQTSMYLCASSLGGGTEAFFGQGTRLTVV.

The chain uses TRBV3-1 (or the pseudogene TRBV3-2) and TRBJ1-4, with TRBD1 as a possible D gene (5 bases). Trimming cost V 8 bases and J 7 bases, with 17 bases left between them. Germline V gene data show CDR1 as LGHDT and CDR2 as YNNKEL (reference sequence). This CDR3 has 14 amino acids. CDR3 sequence (DNA): TGTGCCAGCGCTCAACGGGGGTACGTTGAAAAACTGTTTTTT. Protein sequence: CASAQRGYVEKLFF.

This clone was observed a handful of times. The chain employs TRBV10-3 and TRBJ2-7, with 7 bases lining up with TRBD2. Germline V gene sequence: CDR1 ENHRY, CDR2 SYGVKD. The trim removed 5 bases at V and 2 bases at J, leaving 3 bases unmatched. CDR3 length: 13 residues. CDR3 sequence reads: CAISRLAAYEQYF. The CDR3 coding sequence is TGTGCCATCAGTCGACTAGCCGCCTACGAGCAGTACTTC.

V is TRBV6-5 and J is TRBJ2-5; D is ambiguous. This CDR3 has 14 residues. Trimming took off 8 bases at V and 1 base at J, with 14 bases between the two ends. In germline, CDR1 is MNHEY, CDR2 SVGAGI. The CDR3 protein is CASSPTQVQETQYF. The CDR3 DNA reads TGTGCCAGCTCTCCCACCCAGGTCCAAGAGACCCAGTACTTC.